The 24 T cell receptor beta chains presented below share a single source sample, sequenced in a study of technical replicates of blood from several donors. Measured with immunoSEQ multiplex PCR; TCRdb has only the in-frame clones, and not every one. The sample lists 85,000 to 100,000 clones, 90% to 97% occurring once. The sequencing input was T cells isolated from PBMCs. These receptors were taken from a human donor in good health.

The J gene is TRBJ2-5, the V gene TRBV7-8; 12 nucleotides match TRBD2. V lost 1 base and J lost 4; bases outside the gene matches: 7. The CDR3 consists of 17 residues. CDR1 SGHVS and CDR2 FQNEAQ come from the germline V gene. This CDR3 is CASSLEWTSGDLETQYF. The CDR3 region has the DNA TGTGCCAGCAGCTTAGAATGGACTAGCGGGGACCTAGAGACCCAGTACTTC.

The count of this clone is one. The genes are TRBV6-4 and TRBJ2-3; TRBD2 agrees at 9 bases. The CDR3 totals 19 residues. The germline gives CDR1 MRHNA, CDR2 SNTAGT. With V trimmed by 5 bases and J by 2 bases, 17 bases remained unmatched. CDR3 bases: TGTGCCAGCAGTCTCCCTCCCCAGGGCCGACTAGCGGACACAGATACGCAGTATTTT. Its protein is CASSLPPQGRLADTDTQYF.

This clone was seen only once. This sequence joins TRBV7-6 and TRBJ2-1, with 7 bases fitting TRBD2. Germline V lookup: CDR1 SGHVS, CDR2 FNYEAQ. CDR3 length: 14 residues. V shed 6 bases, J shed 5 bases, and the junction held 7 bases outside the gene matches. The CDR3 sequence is CASRLSSGDNEQFF. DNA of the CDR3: TGTGCCAGCAGACTGTCTAGCGGAGACAATGAGCAGTTCTTC.

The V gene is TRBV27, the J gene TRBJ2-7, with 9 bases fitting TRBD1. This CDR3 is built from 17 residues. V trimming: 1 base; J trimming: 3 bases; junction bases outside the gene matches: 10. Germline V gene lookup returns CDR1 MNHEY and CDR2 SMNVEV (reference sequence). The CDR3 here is CASSLWSGGDRDYEQYF. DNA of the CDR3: TGTGCCAGCAGTTTATGGAGCGGCGGGGACAGGGACTACGAGCAGTACTTC.

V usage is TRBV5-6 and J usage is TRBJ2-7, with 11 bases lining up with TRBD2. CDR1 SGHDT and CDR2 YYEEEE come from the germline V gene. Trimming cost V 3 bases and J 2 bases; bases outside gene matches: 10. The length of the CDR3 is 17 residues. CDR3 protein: CASSSSPLAGVTYEQYF. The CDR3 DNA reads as TGTGCCAGCAGCTCCTCTCCACTAGCGGGGGTTACCTACGAGCAGTACTTC. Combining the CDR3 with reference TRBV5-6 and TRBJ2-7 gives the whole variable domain DAGVTQSPTHLIKTRGQQVTLRCSPKSGHDTVSWYQQALGQGPQFIFQYYEEEERQRGNFPDRFSGHQFPNYSSELNVNALLLGDSALYLCASSSSPLAGVTYEQYFGPGTRLTVT.

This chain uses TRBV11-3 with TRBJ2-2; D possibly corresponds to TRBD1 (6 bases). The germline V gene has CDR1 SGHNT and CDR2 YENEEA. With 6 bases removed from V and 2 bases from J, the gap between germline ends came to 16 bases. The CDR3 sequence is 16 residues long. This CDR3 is CASSHPGTTNTGELFF. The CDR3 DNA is TGTGCCAGCAGTCACCCGGGGACAACAAACACCGGGGAGCTGTTTTTT.

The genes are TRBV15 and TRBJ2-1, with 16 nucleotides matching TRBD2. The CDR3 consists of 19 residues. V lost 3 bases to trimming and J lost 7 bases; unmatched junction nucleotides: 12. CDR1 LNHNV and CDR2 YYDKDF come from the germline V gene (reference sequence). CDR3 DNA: TGTGCCACCAGCAGCTTGGGACTAGCGGGAGGGCCGGCATTTAATGAGCAGTTCTTC. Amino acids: CATSSLGLAGGPAFNEQFF.

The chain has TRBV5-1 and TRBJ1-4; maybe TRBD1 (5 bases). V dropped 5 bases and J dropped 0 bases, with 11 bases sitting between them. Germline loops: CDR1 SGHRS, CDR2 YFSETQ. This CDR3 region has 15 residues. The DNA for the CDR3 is TGCGCCAGCAGGGAAGGGGAGGCAACTAATGAAAAACTGTTTTTT. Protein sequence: CASREGEATNEKLFF.

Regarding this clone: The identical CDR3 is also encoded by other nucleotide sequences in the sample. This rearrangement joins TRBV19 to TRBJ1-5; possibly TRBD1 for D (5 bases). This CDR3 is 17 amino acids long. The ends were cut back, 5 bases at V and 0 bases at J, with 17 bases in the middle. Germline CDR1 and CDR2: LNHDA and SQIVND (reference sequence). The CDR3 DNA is TGTGCCAGTAGTCTCAGGGAACAGTTTTATAGCAATCAGCCCCAGCATTTT. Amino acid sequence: CASSLREQFYSNQPQHF.

The CDR3 coding sequence is TGTGCCAGCAGCCCCGATACCAGAAACACCGGGGAGCTGTTTTTT. It encodes CASSPDTRNTGELFF. V is TRBV7-9 and J is TRBJ2-2; no definite D call. Germline-derived CDR1 and CDR2 are SEHNR and FQNEAQ (reference sequence). There are 15 residues in the CDR3. The germline V and J ends were trimmed by 5 bases and 2 bases, with 12 bases remaining between them. Complete variable domain (other parts from reference TRBV7-9 and TRBJ2-2): DTGVSQNPRHKITKRGQNVTFRCDPISEHNRLYWYRQTLGQGPEFLTYFQNEAQLEKSRLLSDRFSAERPKGSFSTLEIQRTEQGDSAMYLCASSPDTRNTGELFFGEGSRLTVL.

The CDR3 DNA sequence: TGTGCCAGCAGATCCCGCGGGGGGGGGAACACCGGGGAGCTGTTTTTT. It specifies CASRSRGGGNTGELFF. The chain combines TRBV7-8 with TRBJ2-2, with 9 bases aligning to TRBD2. The CDR3 totals 16 residues. Trimming removed 6 bases from V and 1 base from J; junction bases left unmatched: 6. The germline V gene has CDR1 SGHVS and CDR2 FQNEAQ.

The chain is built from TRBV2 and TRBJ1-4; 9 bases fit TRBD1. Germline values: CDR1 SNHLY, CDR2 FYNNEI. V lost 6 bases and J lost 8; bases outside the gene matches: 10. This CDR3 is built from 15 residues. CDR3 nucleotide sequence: TGTGCCAGCAGCAAACAGGGGGCAGTGGGGGAAAAACTGTTTTTT. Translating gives CASSKQGAVGEKLFF. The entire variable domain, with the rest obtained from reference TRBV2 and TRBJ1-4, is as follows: EPEVTQTPSHQVTQMGQEVILRCVPISNHLYFYWYRQILGQKVEFLVSFYNNEISEKSEIFDDQFSVERPDGSNFTLKIRSTKLEDSAMYFCASSKQGAVGEKLFFGSGTQLSVL.

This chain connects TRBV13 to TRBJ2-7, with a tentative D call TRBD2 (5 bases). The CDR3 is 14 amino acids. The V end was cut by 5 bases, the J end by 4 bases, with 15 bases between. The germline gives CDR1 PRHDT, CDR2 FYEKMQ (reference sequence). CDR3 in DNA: TGTGCCAGCAGCCCTACTGGACTGGGGTACGAGCAGTACTTC. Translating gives CASSPTGLGYEQYF.

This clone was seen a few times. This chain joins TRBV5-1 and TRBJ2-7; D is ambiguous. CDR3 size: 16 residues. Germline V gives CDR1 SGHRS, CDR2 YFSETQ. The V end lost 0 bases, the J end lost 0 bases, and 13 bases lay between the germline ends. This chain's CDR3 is CASSLGVRFSSYEQYF. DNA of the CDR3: TGCGCCAGCAGCTTGGGCGTCCGCTTTAGCTCCTACGAGCAGTACTTC.

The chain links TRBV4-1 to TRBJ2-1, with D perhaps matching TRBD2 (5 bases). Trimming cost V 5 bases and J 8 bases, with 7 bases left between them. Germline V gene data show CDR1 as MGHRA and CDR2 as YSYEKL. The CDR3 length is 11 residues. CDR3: CASSWGDEQFF. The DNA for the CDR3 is TGCGCCAGCAGCTGGGGAGATGAGCAGTTCTTC.

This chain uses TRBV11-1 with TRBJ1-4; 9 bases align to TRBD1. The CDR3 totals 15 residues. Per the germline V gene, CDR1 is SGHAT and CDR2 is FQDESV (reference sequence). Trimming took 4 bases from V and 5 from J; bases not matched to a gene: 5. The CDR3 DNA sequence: TGTGCCAGCAGCTCCGAGGACAGGGGAAATGAAAAACTGTTTTTT. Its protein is CASSSEDRGNEKLFF.

CDR3 nucleotide sequence: TGTGCCAGCAGTGCTAGCGGACCTAGTAGCACAGATACGCAGTATTTT. Its protein product is CASSASGPSSTDTQYF. The rearrangement links TRBV6-1 to TRBJ2-3; 7 bases are shared with TRBD2. V lost 4 bases to trimming and J lost 0 bases; unmatched junction nucleotides: 7. Germline V CDR1 and CDR2: MNHNS, SASEGT. The CDR3 spans 16 residues.

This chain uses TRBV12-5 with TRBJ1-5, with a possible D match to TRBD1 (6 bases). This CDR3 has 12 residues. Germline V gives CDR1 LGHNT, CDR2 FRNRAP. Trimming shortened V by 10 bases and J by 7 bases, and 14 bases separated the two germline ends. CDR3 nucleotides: TGTGCTACCTCGGGGGGCGGGCAGCCCCAGCATTTT. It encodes CATSGGGQPQHF.

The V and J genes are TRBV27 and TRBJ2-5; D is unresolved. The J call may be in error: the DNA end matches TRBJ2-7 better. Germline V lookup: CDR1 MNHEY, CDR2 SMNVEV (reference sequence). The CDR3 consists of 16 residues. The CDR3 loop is CASSLSPTPRLYEQYF. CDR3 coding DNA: TGTGCCAGCAGTTTATCTCCCACTCCACGACTCTACGAGCAGTACTTC.

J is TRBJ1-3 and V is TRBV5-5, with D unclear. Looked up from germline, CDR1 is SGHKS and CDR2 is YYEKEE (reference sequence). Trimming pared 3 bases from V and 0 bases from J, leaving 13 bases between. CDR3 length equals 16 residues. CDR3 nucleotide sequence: TGTGCCAGCAGCTCACGCGGACTGCTCTCTGGAAACACCATATATTTT. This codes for CASSSRGLLSGNTIYF.

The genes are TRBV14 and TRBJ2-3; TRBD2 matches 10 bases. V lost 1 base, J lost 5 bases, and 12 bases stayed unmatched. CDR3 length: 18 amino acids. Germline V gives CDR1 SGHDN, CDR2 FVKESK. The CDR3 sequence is CASSQARTSGKGLDTQYF. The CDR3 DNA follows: TGTGCCAGCAGCCAAGCAAGGACTAGCGGAAAAGGGTTAGATACGCAGTATTTT.

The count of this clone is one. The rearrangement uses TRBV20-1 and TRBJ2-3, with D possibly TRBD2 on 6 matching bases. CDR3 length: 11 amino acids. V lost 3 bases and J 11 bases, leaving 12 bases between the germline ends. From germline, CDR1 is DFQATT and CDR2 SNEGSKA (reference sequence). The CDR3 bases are TGCAGTGCTAGCCGCTGGGGGGTGCAGTATTTT. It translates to CSASRWGVQYF.

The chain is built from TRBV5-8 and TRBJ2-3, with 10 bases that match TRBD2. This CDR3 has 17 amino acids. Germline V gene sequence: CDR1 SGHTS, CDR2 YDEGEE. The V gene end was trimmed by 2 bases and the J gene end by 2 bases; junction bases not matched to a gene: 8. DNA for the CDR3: TGTGCCAGCAGCTTCGTTATCGGGACTAGCGTCACAGATACGCAGTATTTT. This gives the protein CASSFVIGTSVTDTQYF. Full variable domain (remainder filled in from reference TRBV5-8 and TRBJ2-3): EAGVTQSPTHLIKTRGQQATLRCSPISGHTSVYWYQQALGLGLQFLLWYDEGEERNRGNFPPRFSGRQFPNYSSELNVNALELEDSALYLCASSFVIGTSVTDTQYFGPGTRLTVL.

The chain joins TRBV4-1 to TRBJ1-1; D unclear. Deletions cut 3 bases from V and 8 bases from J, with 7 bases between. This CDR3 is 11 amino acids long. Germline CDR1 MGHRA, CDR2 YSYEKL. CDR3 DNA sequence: TGCGCCAGCAGCCACCTGACAGAAGCTTTCTTT. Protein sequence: CASSHLTEAFF.